These 10 T cell receptor beta chains came from one sample sequenced in a study of vaccination effects on CD4 cells after COVID-19. Repertoires were generated with immunoSEQ multiplex PCR, while TCRdb's copy carries only in-frame clones and drops some. The sample lists 74,000 or so clones, about 80% seen once, with more than 9% in the top ten. Before any sequencing was done, the ViraFEST assay used viral peptide pools to expand antigen-specific CD4+ T cells. Culture lasted about 10 days before CD4+ T cell isolation. The healthy vaccine recipients, who had no prior SARS-CoV-2 infection, showed negative nucleocapsid antibodies. The antigens for these receptors are not known. Sequences were derived from CD4+ T cells from PBMCs cultured with SARS-CoV-2 spike peptides, sampled before COVID-19 vaccination. These receptors were collected from a human donor who received a COVID-19 vaccine.

The chain is built from TRBV11-2 and TRBJ2-7; 7 bases agree with TRBD1. The CDR3 has 18 amino acids. CDR1 is SGHAT and CDR2 is FQNNGV in the germline V gene. V lost 5 bases, J lost 4 bases, and 20 bases stayed unmatched. The CDR3 region is CASSLGTRGLFLVYEQYV. In DNA, the CDR3 is TGTGCCAGCAGCCTCGGGACGAGGGGGCTTTTTTTGGTTTACGAGCAGTACGTC.

The chain has TRBV7-2 and TRBJ2-6; D assignment may be TRBD1 or TRBD2 (5 bases each). The V end was cut by 5 bases, the J end by 5 bases, with 7 bases between. This CDR3 spans 13 amino acids. Germline values: CDR1 SGHTA, CDR2 FQGNSA. CDR3 region: CASSQGRANVLTF. DNA of the CDR3: TGTGCCAGCAGCCAGGGACGGGCCAACGTCCTGACTTTC.

The CDR3 region has the DNA TGCGCCAGCAGTCAATCTTTTGGGACCCCCATCGGGAGTGAGCAGTTCTTC. Its protein product is CASSQSFGTPIGSEQFF. The rearrangement joins TRBV23-1 to TRBJ2-1; perhaps TRBD2 as D (6 bases). TRBV23-1 is classed as an ORF, of uncertain function. Between the trimmed V and J ends, which lost 0 bases and 9 bases, there was a span of 21 bases. CDR3 length equals 17 residues.

This clone was seen only once. The chain couples TRBV4-2 to TRBJ2-2; 13 bases agree with TRBD2. V shed 1 base, J shed 0 bases, and the junction held 8 bases outside the gene matches. Per the germline V gene, CDR1 is LGHNA and CDR2 is YNFKEQ. This CDR3 region has 20 residues. The CDR3 nucleotides are TGTGCCAGCAGCCAAGCGCCAGGACTAGCGGGGGCATCGAACACCGGGGAGCTGTTTTTT. This codes for CASSQAPGLAGASNTGELFF.

The chain recombines TRBV3-1 (or the pseudogene TRBV3-2) with TRBJ2-5; 8 bases are shared with TRBD2. Germline V CDR1 and CDR2: LGHDT, YNNKEL (reference sequence). Trimming at V came to 0 bases and at J to 5 bases, leaving 14 bases not matched to a gene. The CDR3 length is 18 residues. CDR3 region: CASSQEFLLSGGRETQYF. In DNA form, the CDR3 reads TGTGCCAGCAGCCAAGAATTTTTGCTAAGCGGGGGTAGGGAGACCCAGTACTTC.

The CDR3, as DNA: TGTGCCAGCTCACCAGGCGGAGGGGTCCTGGGTGAGCAGTTCTTC. It is translated as CASSPGGGVLGEQFF. V and J are TRBV18 and TRBJ2-1; the D gene is possibly TRBD2 (6 bases). Trimming took off 2 bases at V and 9 bases at J, with 17 bases between the two ends. CDR1 and CDR2 (germline): KGHSH, LQKENI. The CDR3 covers 15 residues.

The chain links TRBV24-1 to TRBJ2-5; 8 bases agree with TRBD2. The CDR3 runs to 15 residues. The trim removed 9 bases at V and 4 bases at J, leaving 12 bases unmatched. Per the germline V gene, CDR1 is KGHDR and CDR2 is SFDVKD. This CDR3 is CATFVGLALRETQYF. CDR3 in DNA: TGTGCCACCTTCGTAGGACTAGCTTTGAGAGAGACCCAGTACTTC.

This rearrangement joins TRBV30 to TRBJ1-1; D is possibly TRBD1 (5 bases). Germline lookup yields CDR1 GTSNPN and CDR2 SVGIG (reference sequence). V gave up 5 bases and J gave up 4 bases, with 11 bases separating them. The CDR3 consists of 12 residues. CDR3 residues: CAWGVGATEAFF. The CDR3 bases are TGTGCCTGGGGGGTTGGGGCCACTGAAGCTTTCTTT.

This clone was seen a few times. The chain carries TRBV5-1 and TRBJ1-6; 8 bases are shared with TRBD1. There are 15 residues in the CDR3. Germline trimming cut 0 bases from V and 9 bases from J; bases unmatched to any gene: 5. Looked up from germline, CDR1 is SGHRS and CDR2 is YFSETQ. The CDR3 DNA sequence: TGCGCCAGCAGCTTGGAGGGACAGGTGGGTTCACCCCTCCACTTT. This gives the protein CASSLEGQVGSPLHF.

The chain employs TRBV5-4 and TRBJ1-2; 8 positions match TRBD1. The V gene end was trimmed by 4 bases and the J gene end by 7 bases; junction bases not matched to a gene: 6. Germline CDR1 reads SGHNT; CDR2 reads YYREEE (reference sequence). The CDR3 is 13 residues long. Here the CDR3 reads CASSLQGAGGYTF. The CDR3 DNA follows: TGTGCCAGCAGCCTCCAGGGGGCGGGTGGCTACACCTTC.